This T cell receptor beta chain is from a study of radiotherapy plus CTLA-4 blockade in lung cancer. Study in general: Objective responses occurred in about 18% of patients; approximately 33% had disease control.

Generated by immunoSEQ multiplex PCR, the TCRdb table keeps only in-frame clones and is missing some. Seen here are about 39,000 clones, more than 75% observed once, and the top ten hold more than 20%. Germline values: CDR1 SNHLY, CDR2 FYNNEI. V was clipped by 3 bases and J by 5 bases, with 16 bases between them. The CDR3 totals 15 residues. The clonotype originates from a human donor with non-small cell lung cancer that progressed on radiotherapy plus ipilimumab. V gene TRBV2 combines with J gene TRBJ2-5; the D gene is possibly TRBD1 (6 bases). The source material was peripheral blood, sampled from a patient treated with radiotherapy plus ipilimumab. DNA for the CDR3: TGTGCCAGCAGTGACCAGGGGCCTGGGACGGAGACCCAGTACTTC. This sequence encodes CASSDQGPGTETQYF.